This T cell receptor beta chain stems from a study of blood T cell repertoires in COVID-19. Study background: Acute and convalescent COVID-19 samples came from the United States, Italy and Spain. Nucleic acid was either cDNA or gDNA, and it came from T cells, B-cell-depleted T cells, or PBMCs.

Original processing notes: Amplified reference gene primers provided the basis for estimating nucleated cell counts. Only in-frame clones appear in the TCRdb table, and some are missing; sequencing was by immunoSEQ multiplex PCR. From that table come the V and J calls and clone size; the DNA was used to work out D and trimming. The repertoire includes over 300,000 clones, 70% to 90% of them detected once, and 6.4% sits in the top ten. This CDR3 spans 16 amino acids. In germline, CDR1 is LNHDA, CDR2 SQIVND (reference sequence). J gave up 8 bases and V 1 base, and 8 bases lay outside the gene matches. Material: peripheral blood. The receptor comes from a man aged 18 to 30 who had recovered from COVID-19. This chain uses TRBV19 with TRBJ2-1; the match to TRBD2 covers 10 bases. The CDR3 is CASSIGTGTSVDEQFF. The CDR3 coding sequence is TGTGCCAGTAGTATAGGGACCGGGACTAGCGTTGATGAGCAGTTCTTC.